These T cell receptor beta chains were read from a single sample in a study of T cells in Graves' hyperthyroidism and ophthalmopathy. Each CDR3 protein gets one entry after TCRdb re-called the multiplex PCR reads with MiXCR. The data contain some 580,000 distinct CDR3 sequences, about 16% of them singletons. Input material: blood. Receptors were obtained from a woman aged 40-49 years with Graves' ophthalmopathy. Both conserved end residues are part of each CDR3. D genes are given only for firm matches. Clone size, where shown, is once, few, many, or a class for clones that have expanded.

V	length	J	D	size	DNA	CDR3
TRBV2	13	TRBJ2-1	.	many	TGTGCCAGCACGAAAGTGGCTTCTACTGAGCAGTTCTTC	CASTKVASTEQFF
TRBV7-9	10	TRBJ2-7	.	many	TGTGCCAGTGCTGGTTACGAGCAGTACTTC	CASAGYEQYF
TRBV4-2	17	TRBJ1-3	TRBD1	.	TGTGCCAGCAGCCAAGATCTGTGGACAGGGGAAGGAAACACCATATATTTT	CASSQDLWTGEGNTIYF
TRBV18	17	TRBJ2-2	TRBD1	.	TGTGCCAGCTCACGGACCGGGACAGGGATTCTGGCCGGGGAGCTGTTTTTT	CASSRTGTGILAGELFF
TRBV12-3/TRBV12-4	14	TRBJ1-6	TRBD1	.	TGTGCCAGCAGTCCCGGGACAGAAAATTCACCCCTCCACTTT	CASSPGTENSPLHF
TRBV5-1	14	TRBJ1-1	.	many	TGCGCCAGCAGCTTGTCGGCAGGGAACACTGAAGCTTTCTTT	CASSLSAGNTEAFF
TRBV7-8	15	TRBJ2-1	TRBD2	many	TGTGCCAGCAGCCGAGGGAGCGGGGAGTACAATGAGCAGTTCTTC	CASSRGSGEYNEQFF
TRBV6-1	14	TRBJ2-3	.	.	TGTGCCAGCTCAACCCTTAGCGCGGGCGATACGCAGTATTTT	CASSTLSAGDTQYF
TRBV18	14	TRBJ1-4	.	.	TGTGCCAGCTCACCAGGGGACGGTAATGAAAAACTGTTTTTT	CASSPGDGNEKLFF
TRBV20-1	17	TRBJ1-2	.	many	TGCAGTGCTAGAGAACCGAACATCAGGTCAGCTAACTATGGCTACACCTTC	CSAREPNIRSANYGYTF
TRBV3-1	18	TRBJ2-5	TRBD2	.	TGTGCCAGCAGCCAAGAATATAGCGGGAGGGCCTTAGTGGAGACCCAGTACTTC	CASSQEYSGRALVETQYF
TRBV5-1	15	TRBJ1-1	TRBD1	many	TGCGCCAGCAGCTTGGGGACAGGGATGGGGACTGAAGCTTTCTTT	CASSLGTGMGTEAFF
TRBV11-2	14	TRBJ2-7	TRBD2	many	TGTGCCAGCAGCCGAGGGGGGACTAGAGGCGAGCAGTACTTC	CASSRGGTRGEQYF
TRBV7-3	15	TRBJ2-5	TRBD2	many	TGTGCCAGCAGCTTAGGCGGCGGGAGGCAAGAGACCCAGTACTTC	CASSLGGGRQETQYF
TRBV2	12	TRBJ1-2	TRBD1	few	TGTGCCAGCCAGGGGGCAATCTATGGCTACACCTTC	CASQGAIYGYTF
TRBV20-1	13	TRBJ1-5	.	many	TGCAGTGCTAGATCGGGCGGTAATCAGCCCCAGCATTTT	CSARSGGNQPQHF
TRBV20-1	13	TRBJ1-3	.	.	TGCAGTGCTAGCGGGTGGTCTGGAAACACCATATATTTT	CSASGWSGNTIYF
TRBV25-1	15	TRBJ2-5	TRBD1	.	TGTGCCAGCAGTAAAGACAGGGGTTCCCAAGAGACCCAGTACTTC	CASSKDRGSQETQYF
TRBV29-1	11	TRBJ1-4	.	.	TGCAGTGGGTGGGCCTATGAAAAACTGTTTTTT	CSGWAYEKLFF
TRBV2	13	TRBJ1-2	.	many	TGTGCCAGCAGTGAACAGGGGAACTATGGCTACACCTTC	CASSEQGNYGYTF
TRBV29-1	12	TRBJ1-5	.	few	TGCAGCACCGGACGGGTTAATCAGCCCCAGCATTTT	CSTGRVNQPQHF
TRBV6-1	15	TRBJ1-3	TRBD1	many	TGTGCCAGCATTGGACCCAGACAGGGTGGAAACACCATATATTTT	CASIGPRQGGNTIYF
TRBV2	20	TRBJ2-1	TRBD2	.	TGTGCCAGCAGTGACCGGGGACTAGCGGGGCCCCCCCCATTCCAAGAGACCCAGTTCTTC	CASSDRGLAGPPPFQETQFF
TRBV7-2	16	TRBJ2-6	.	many	TGTGCCAGCAGCCCTGGACAACACTCTGGGGCCAACGTCCTGACTTTC	CASSPGQHSGANVLTF
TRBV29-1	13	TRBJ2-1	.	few	TGCAGCGTTGAAGTCAGAGGGGGCAATGAGCAGTTCTTC	CSVEVRGGNEQFF
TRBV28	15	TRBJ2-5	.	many	TGTGCCAGCAGTTTTGCAGGGGGAGGAGGGGAGACCCAGTACTTC	CASSFAGGGGETQYF
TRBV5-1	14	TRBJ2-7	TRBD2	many	TGCGCCAGCAGCTTCAGCGGGATTTCCTACGAGCAGTACTTC	CASSFSGISYEQYF